A selection of T cell receptor beta chains follows, all from one sample in a study of blood T cell repertoires in COVID-19. Data came from immunoSEQ multiplex PCR; TCRdb stores just in-frame clones and leaves some out. Here the sample spans about 380,000 clones, more than 75% being singletons. Sequencing input: peripheral blood. All receptors come from a human donor with acute or convalescent COVID-19. The donor label of this sample is uncertain. Both conserved end residues are part of each CDR3.

cdr3_length v_call cdr3_aa
16 TRBV18 CASSPSVGNSNQPQHF
15 TRBV7-9 CASSRLAGVAGELFF
17 TRBV5-5 CASSWGFIRDTAYEQYF
14 TRBV2 CASRASSGTGELFF
13 TRBV12-3/TRBV12-4 CASRDGGVYGYTF
13 TRBV10-3 CANPPGKGNIQYF
15 TRBV3-1/TRBV3-2 CASSQRGAGDNEQFF
15 TRBV20-1 CSASRWDKGLSEQFF
16 TRBV4-2 CASSQGKAGDTGELFF
14 TRBV5-1 CASSGGQVDYGYTF
16 TRBV5-1 CASSVTSGDNTGELFF
15 TRBV5-1 CASSLFPRTLNEQFF
14 TRBV5-5 CASSTLGTSYEQYF
14 TRBV2 CASSSQGQFYGYTF
16 TRBV6-5 CASSYSRQGVGTEAFF
15 TRBV7-2 CASSSRSGRSYEQYF
16 TRBV2 CASRDPGQGAGQPQHF
13 TRBV5-5 CASSLQGIIGYTF
16 TRBV6-5 CASSYWLGAGTDTQYF
13 TRBV6-5 CASSSTGSGEQYF
15 TRBV7-6 CASSEWDRGPDEQYF
15 TRBV19 CASSMPTTGSYGYTF
14 TRBV14 CASSQFPGQTPQYF
13 TRBV10-3 CAISEEGASPLHF